This entry describes one T cell receptor beta chain. What it binds is not known. The repertoire was sequenced with immunoSEQ multiplex PCR; TCRdb's copy has only in-frame clones and lacks some. The data contain roughly 70,000 clones, approximately 83% of them singletons. These data originate in a study of T cell responses to AZD1222 COVID-19 vaccine. Analysis merged second doses at about 4 or about 12 weeks. This CDR3 is built from 15 residues. From germline, CDR1 is SGHAT and CDR2 FQNNGV. Trimming cost V 5 bases and J 2 bases, with 15 bases left between them. Study outcomes and limitations: After the peak T cell response, and only then, were repertoires sampled. Regions 160-218 and 743-854 held dominance among vaccine-associated CD4 TCRs, which spanned spike.

The chain links TRBV11-2 to TRBJ1-2; D is uncertain. The sequencing used peripheral blood, collected 28 days after the second AZD1222 dose. The sequence was collected from an adult who received the AZD1222 COVID-19 vaccine. CDR3 amino acids: CASSPSAHTNYGYTF. CDR3 DNA: TGTGCCAGCAGCCCCTCGGCACACACCAACTATGGCTACACCTTC.